These 28 T cell receptor beta chains were sequenced from one sample in a study of T cells after yellow fever vaccination. TCRdb called the 5' RACE reads again in MiXCR, with one record for every CDR3 protein. Among some 670,000 distinct CDR3 sequences, around 12% were seen once, and the ten largest hold more than 12%. The sequenced sample was PBMCs, obtained on the day of the yellow fever booster vaccination. All receptors come from a man aged 30 to 45 who received the YFV17D yellow fever vaccine.

This clonotype was seen repeatedly, ten times or more. The V gene is TRBV5-1, the J gene TRBJ1-2; D gene uncertain. There are 13 residues in the CDR3. Trimming took 3 bases from V and 1 from J, leaving 7 bases between them. Germline V gives CDR1 SGHRS, CDR2 YFSETQ. Here the CDR3 DNA reads TGCGCCAGCAGCTCGAGTAATAACTATGGCTACACCTTC. Translation: CASSSSNNYGYTF. Based on the CDR3 plus reference TRBV5-1 and TRBJ1-2, the full variable domain is KAGVTQTPRYLIKTRGQQVTLSCSPISGHRSVSWYQQTPGQGLQFLFEYFSETQRNKGNFPGRFSGRQFSNSRSEMNVSTLELGDSALYLCASSSSNNYGYTFGSGTRLTVV.

This clonotype was seen more than once but under ten times. The rearrangement joins TRBV5-1 to TRBJ1-1; D gene ambiguous. The CDR3 is made up of 13 amino acids. V was shortened by 0 bases and J by 1 base, with 4 bases between the two germline ends. Per the germline V gene, CDR1 is SGHRS and CDR2 is YFSETQ. CDR3 coding DNA: TGCGCCAGCAGCTTGGCCTGGAACACTGAAGCTTTCTTT. It yields the protein CASSLAWNTEAFF.

CDR3 protein: CASQQGSSEAFF. For the CDR3, the DNA is TGCGCCAGCCAACAGGGTAGCTCTGAAGCTTTCTTT. The chain carries TRBV10-2 and TRBJ1-1, with a possible D match to TRBD1 (6 bases). Germline V gives CDR1 WSHSY, CDR2 SAAADI. The CDR3 length is 12 residues. The V end lost 8 bases, the J end lost 6 bases, and 13 bases lay between the germline ends.

V is TRBV5-6 and J is TRBJ2-3, with D perhaps TRBD1 (5 bases). Trimming cost V 3 bases and J 2 bases, with 10 bases left between them. CDR1 and CDR2 (germline): SGHDT, YYEEEE. The CDR3 sequence is 14 residues long. CDR3 bases: TGTGCCAGCAGCTATGGACACCTCACAGATACGCAGTATTTT. Translation: CASSYGHLTDTQYF.

The chain uses TRBV15 and TRBJ2-7; a weak D match, TRBD1 (6 bases). There are 14 residues in the CDR3. Trimming pared 4 bases from V and 0 bases from J, leaving 10 bases between. The germline CDR1 and CDR2 sequences are LNHNV and YYDKDF (reference sequence). The CDR3, as DNA: TGTGCCACCAGCATCTACAGGGCCTCCTACGAGCAGTACTTC. Its protein is CATSIYRASYEQYF.

This clonotype was observed at least ten times. The chain couples TRBV10-3 to TRBJ2-5; D gene uncertain. Looked up from germline, CDR1 is ENHRY and CDR2 is SYGVKD. Between the trimmed V and J ends, which lost 2 bases and 3 bases, there was a span of 4 bases. The CDR3 covers 12 residues. The CDR3 region has the DNA TGTGCCATCAGTGAGGCGAAAGAGACCCAGTACTTC. Amino acid sequence: CAISEAKETQYF.

This clonotype was recorded a few times. V is TRBV23-1 and J is TRBJ2-1; D perhaps matches TRBD2 (5 bases). Being an ORF, TRBV23-1 has a function that is uncertain. This CDR3 spans 16 amino acids. V lost 2 bases and J 2 bases, leaving 13 bases between the germline ends. The CDR3, as DNA: TGCGCCAGCAGTCAAGACCCACGGGATCCCTACAATGAGCAGTTCTTC. The encoded protein is CASSQDPRDPYNEQFF.

This clonotype was seen a handful of times. The genes are TRBV20-1 and TRBJ2-7; 7 positions agree with TRBD2. The ends lost 3 bases at V and 3 bases at J; junction bases unmatched: 5. This CDR3 has 13 residues. The germline CDR1 and CDR2 sequences are DFQATT and SNEGSKA (reference sequence). CDR3 sequence reads: CSASRQRGYEQYF. The CDR3 region has the DNA TGCAGTGCTAGCAGGCAGCGGGGCTACGAGCAGTACTTC.

This clonotype was detected only a few times. The rearrangement uses TRBV15 and TRBJ2-2; D is unclear. CDR1 LNHNV and CDR2 YYDKDF come from the germline V gene (reference sequence). This CDR3 has 12 amino acids. Between the trimmed V and J ends, which lost 3 bases and 6 bases, there was a span of 5 bases. CDR3 nucleotide sequence: TGTGCCACCAGCAGGACGGCCGGGGAGCTGTTTTTT. Its translation is CATSRTAGELFF.

This clonotype was counted ten times or more. The CDR3 nucleotides read TGTGCCATCAGTGAGCCCGGGACTAGCGGGAGTGGGGAGCAGTACTTC. Protein sequence: CAISEPGTSGSGEQYF. The chain has TRBV10-3 and TRBJ2-7; 14 nucleotides agree with TRBD2. V shed 2 bases and J 7 bases; nucleotides not matched to a gene: 7. The CDR3 totals 16 residues. Germline V lookup: CDR1 ENHRY, CDR2 SYGVKD.

This clonotype has a handful of counts. The V and J genes are TRBV7-8 and TRBJ2-3; D unclear. The length of the CDR3 is 16 residues. V was cut by 5 bases and J by 3 bases, with 18 bases left in between. Germline CDR1 reads SGHVS; CDR2 reads FQNEAQ. CDR3 nucleotide sequence: TGTGCCAGCAGCCCTGGGCCCGCCTTGGGTACAGATACGCAGTATTTT. The encoded protein is CASSPGPALGTDTQYF.

This clonotype was detected a few times. The CDR3 coding sequence is TGTGCCATCAGTGAGTCGTTCTACGAGCAGTACTTC. Translation gives CAISESFYEQYF. This chain connects TRBV10-3 to TRBJ2-7, with D uncertain. This CDR3 is 12 amino acids long. The V gene's germline CDR1 is ENHRY and CDR2 SYGVKD. Trimming took 0 bases from V and 3 from J, leaving 3 bases between them.

This clonotype was picked up a small number of times. The chain joins TRBV21-1 to TRBJ1-1; the table's D call, TRBD1, has no DNA check behind it. TRBV21-1 is reported as a pseudogene. The CDR3 length is 15 residues. The CDR3 bases are TGTGCCAGCAGCCCGAGGACATCGAGGGGCACTGAAGCTTTCTTT. Translating it yields CASSPRTSRGTEAFF.

The rearrangement links TRBV20-1 to TRBJ1-3; D perhaps matches TRBD1 (5 bases). Trimming removed 5 bases at V and 4 bases at J, with 15 bases between. The germline CDR1 and CDR2 sequences are DFQATT and SNEGSKA (reference sequence). The CDR3 sequence is 14 residues long. CDR3 in DNA: TGCAGTGCTCCCCTGGGGGGGTACGGAAACACCATATATTTT. This codes for CSAPLGGYGNTIYF.

V and J are TRBV7-2 and TRBJ2-7, with D unclear. The V gene lost 6 bases and the J gene lost 2 bases, with 17 bases spanning the gap. The CDR3 loop spans 15 amino acids. Germline CDR1 is SGHTA and CDR2 is FQGNSA. CDR3 sequence (DNA): TGTGCCAGCAGACAAGAAAACTTCATCCCCTACGAGCAGTACTTC. It translates to CASRQENFIPYEQYF.

This chain links TRBV6-5 with TRBJ2-7, with TRBD2 identical over 10 bases. V gave up 3 bases and J gave up 7 bases; unmatched junction bases: 18. Germline loops: CDR1 MNHEY, CDR2 SVGAGI. The length of the CDR3 is 18 residues. This CDR3 reads CASSYSPPGLAGEREQYF. CDR3 sequence (DNA): TGTGCCAGCAGTTATTCCCCCCCGGGGCTAGCGGGAGAAAGGGAGCAGTACTTC.

This clonotype was seen a handful of times. The chain is built from TRBV7-2 and TRBJ2-3, with a weak D call TRBD2 (5 bases). Trimming removed 4 bases from V and 4 bases from J, with 15 bases in between. The CDR3 length is 15 residues. Germline V gives CDR1 SGHTA, CDR2 FQGNSA. The CDR3 loop is CASSSRGLASDTQYF. The DNA of the CDR3 is TGTGCCAGCAGCTCACGCGGGCTGGCGTCAGATACGCAGTATTTT.

This clonotype occurred a few times. The chain recombines TRBV4-3 with TRBJ2-5; no firm D call. V was shortened by 0 bases and J by 2 bases, with 13 bases between the two germline ends. Germline values: CDR1 LGHNA, CDR2 YSLEER. This CDR3 is built from 16 residues. The CDR3 loop reads CASSQDLVGFQETQYF. The CDR3 coding sequence is TGCGCCAGCAGCCAAGATTTAGTAGGGTTTCAAGAGACCCAGTACTTC.

In this sample, this clonotype turned up a few times. V is TRBV19 and J is TRBJ2-1; D perhaps matches TRBD2 (6 bases). This CDR3 contains 19 residues. CDR1 LNHDA and CDR2 SQIVND come from the germline V gene (reference sequence). Trimming shortened V by 7 bases and J by 3 bases, and 28 bases separated the two germline ends. The chain's CDR3 is CASTQTARLVQRFYNEQFF. CDR3 DNA: TGTGCCAGTACCCAGACAGCCAGACTAGTTCAACGCTTCTACAATGAGCAGTTCTTC.

This chain uses TRBV2 with TRBJ2-1, with 8 bases fitting TRBD2. The CDR3 covers 17 residues. The germline V gene encodes CDR1 SNHLY and CDR2 FYNNEI. This CDR3 reads CACQQKSPGLANNEQFF. In DNA form, the CDR3 reads TGTGCGTGCCAGCAAAAATCTCCCGGACTAGCTAACAATGAGCAGTTCTTC.

This chain joins TRBV7-8 and TRBJ2-1; D may be TRBD1 (7 bases). V lost 8 bases to trimming and J lost 10 bases, with 15 bases between them. The CDR3 is 12 amino acids. Germline CDR1 and CDR2: SGHVS and FQNEAQ. The CDR3 bases are TGTGCCAGCTTGACGGCAGGGGGGGAGCAGTTCTTC. Its translation: CASLTAGGEQFF.

The V gene is TRBV10-3, the J gene TRBJ2-7; 7 bases align to TRBD2. The CDR3 has 13 amino acids. With V trimmed by 6 bases and J by 4 bases, 6 bases remained unmatched. Looked up from germline, CDR1 is ENHRY and CDR2 is SYGVKD. CDR3 residues: CAIRGQRGYEQYF. Written as DNA, the CDR3 is TGTGCCATCAGAGGCCAGCGGGGATACGAGCAGTACTTC.

The chain carries TRBV20-1 and TRBJ2-5; possibly TRBD2 for D (5 bases). This CDR3 spans 12 amino acids. Trimming took 6 bases from V and 4 from J, leaving 12 bases between them. In germline, CDR1 is DFQATT, CDR2 SNEGSKA (reference sequence). The CDR3 region is CSAPGWRETQYF. The CDR3 DNA reads TGCAGTGCCCCGGGGTGGCGAGAGACCCAGTACTTC.

The V gene is TRBV27, the J gene TRBJ2-1, with 7 bases matching TRBD2. The CDR3 loop spans 13 amino acids. Germline loops: CDR1 MNHEY, CDR2 SMNVEV (reference sequence). V lost 4 bases, J lost 10 bases, and 7 bases stayed unmatched. CDR3 sequence reads: CASSSAGVGEQFF. The CDR3 DNA sequence: TGTGCCAGCAGTTCTGCGGGAGTAGGGGAGCAGTTCTTC.

This clonotype was found a few times. The gene calls are TRBV10-3 and TRBJ2-5; 8 positions match TRBD2. From germline, CDR1 is ENHRY and CDR2 SYGVKD. This CDR3 region has 14 residues. The V segment lost 7 bases and the J segment 0 bases; nucleotides outside the gene matches: 4. For the CDR3, the DNA is TGTGCCATCAACCCGGGAGGGAACCAAGAGACCCAGTACTTC. Translated: CAINPGGNQETQYF.

This clonotype was detected ten times or more. The chain combines TRBV20-1 with TRBJ1-1, with D unresolved. V gave up 3 bases and J gave up 0 bases, with 2 bases separating them. The CDR3 spans 11 residues. Per germline, CDR1 DFQATT and CDR2 SNEGSKA (reference sequence). CDR3 in DNA: TGCAGTGCTAGTTTGAACACTGAAGCTTTCTTT. Translation: CSASLNTEAFF.

The chain uses TRBV5-1 and TRBJ2-3; 8 bases are shared with TRBD1. V gave up 7 bases and J gave up 3 bases; unmatched junction bases: 13. The CDR3 consists of 16 residues. In germline, CDR1 is SGHRS, CDR2 YFSETQ. CDR3 sequence reads: CASCSQGDLRTDTQYF. DNA of the CDR3: TGCGCCAGCTGCTCACAGGGGGATTTGAGGACAGATACGCAGTATTTT.

This clonotype was counted at least ten times. The chain recombines TRBV5-1 with TRBJ2-7, with D tentatively TRBD1 or TRBD2 (5 bases each). V lost 1 base and J lost 3, with 14 bases in between. CDR1 and CDR2 (germline): SGHRS, YFSETQ. This CDR3 comprises 15 residues. As DNA, the CDR3 is TGCGCCAGCAGCTTGACCGGGACCAACTTCTACGAGCAGTACTTC. This translates into CASSLTGTNFYEQYF.